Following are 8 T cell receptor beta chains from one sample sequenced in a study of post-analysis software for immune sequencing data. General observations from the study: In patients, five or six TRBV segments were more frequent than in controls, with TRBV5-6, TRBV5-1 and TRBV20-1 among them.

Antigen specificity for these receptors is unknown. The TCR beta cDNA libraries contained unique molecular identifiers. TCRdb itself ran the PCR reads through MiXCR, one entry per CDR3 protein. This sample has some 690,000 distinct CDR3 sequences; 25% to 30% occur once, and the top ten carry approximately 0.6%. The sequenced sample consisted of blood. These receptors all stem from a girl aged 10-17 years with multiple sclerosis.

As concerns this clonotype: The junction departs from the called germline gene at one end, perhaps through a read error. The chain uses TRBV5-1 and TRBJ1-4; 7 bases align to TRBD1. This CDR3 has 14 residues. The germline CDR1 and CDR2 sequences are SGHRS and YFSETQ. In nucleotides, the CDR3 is TGCGCCGGCAGTCGGGACAGTGGTAATGAAAAACTGTTTTTT. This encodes CAGSRDSGNEKLFF. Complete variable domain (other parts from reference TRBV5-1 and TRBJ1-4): KAGVTQTPRYLIKTRGQQVTLSCSPISGHRSVSWYQQTPGQGLQFLFEYFSETQRNKGNFPGRFSGRQFSNSRSEMNVSTLELGDSALYLCAGSRDSGNEKLFFGSGTQLSVL.

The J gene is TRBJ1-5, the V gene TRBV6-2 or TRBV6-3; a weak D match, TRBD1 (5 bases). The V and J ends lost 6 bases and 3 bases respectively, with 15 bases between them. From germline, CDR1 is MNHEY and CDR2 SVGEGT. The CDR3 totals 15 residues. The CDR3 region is CASSRDGAFNQPQHF. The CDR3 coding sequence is TGTGCCAGCAGCCGGGACGGAGCATTCAATCAGCCCCAGCATTTT.

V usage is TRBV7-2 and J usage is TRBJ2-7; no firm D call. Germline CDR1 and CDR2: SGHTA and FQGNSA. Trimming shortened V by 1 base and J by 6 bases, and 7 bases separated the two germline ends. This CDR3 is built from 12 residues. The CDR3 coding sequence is TGTGCCAGCAGCTTAGTTCGGCGCGAGCAGTACTTC. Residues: CASSLVRREQYF. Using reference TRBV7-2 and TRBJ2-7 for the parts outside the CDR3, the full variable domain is GAGVSQSPSNKVTEKGKDVELRCDPISGHTALYWYRQSLGQGLEFLIYFQGNSAPDKSGLPSDRFSAERTGGSVSTLTIQRTQQEDSAVYLCASSLVRREQYFGPGTRLTVT.

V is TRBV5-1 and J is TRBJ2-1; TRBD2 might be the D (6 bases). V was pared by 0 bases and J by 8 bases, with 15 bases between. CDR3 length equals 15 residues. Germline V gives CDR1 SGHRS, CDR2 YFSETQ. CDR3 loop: CASSLGIRRDYEQFF. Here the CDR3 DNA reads TGCGCCAGCAGCTTGGGAATTCGGAGGGACTATGAGCAGTTCTTC. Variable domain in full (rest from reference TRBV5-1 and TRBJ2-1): KAGVTQTPRYLIKTRGQQVTLSCSPISGHRSVSWYQQTPGQGLQFLFEYFSETQRNKGNFPGRFSGRQFSNSRSEMNVSTLELGDSALYLCASSLGIRRDYEQFFGPGTRLTVL.

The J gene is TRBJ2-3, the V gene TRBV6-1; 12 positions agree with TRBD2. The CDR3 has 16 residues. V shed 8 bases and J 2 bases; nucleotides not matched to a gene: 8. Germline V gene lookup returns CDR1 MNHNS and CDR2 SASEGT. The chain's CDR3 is CASDRTSGGNTDTQYF. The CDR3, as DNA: TGTGCCAGCGATAGAACTAGCGGGGGGAACACAGATACGCAGTATTTT.

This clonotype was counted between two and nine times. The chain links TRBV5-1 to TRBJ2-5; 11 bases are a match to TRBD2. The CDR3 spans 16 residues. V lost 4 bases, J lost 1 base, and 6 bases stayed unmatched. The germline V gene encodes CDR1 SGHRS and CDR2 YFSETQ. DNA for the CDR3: TGCGCCAGCAGCCTAGCTAGCGGGGGGCCCCAAGAGACCCAGTACTTC. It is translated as CASSLASGGPQETQYF.

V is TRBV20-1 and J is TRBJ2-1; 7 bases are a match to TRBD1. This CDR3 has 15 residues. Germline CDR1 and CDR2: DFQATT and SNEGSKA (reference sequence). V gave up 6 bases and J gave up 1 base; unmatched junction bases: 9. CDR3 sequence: CSARGTFKSYNEQFF. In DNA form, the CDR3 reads TGCAGTGCCAGGGGGACCTTCAAGTCCTACAATGAGCAGTTCTTC.

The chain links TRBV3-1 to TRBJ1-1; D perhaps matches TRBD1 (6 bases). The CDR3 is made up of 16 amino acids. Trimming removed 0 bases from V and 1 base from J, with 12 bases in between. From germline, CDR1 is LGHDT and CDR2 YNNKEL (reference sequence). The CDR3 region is CASSQDGGGPNTEAFF. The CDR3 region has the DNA TGTGCCAGCAGCCAAGATGGGGGGGGCCCGAACACTGAAGCTTTCTTT.